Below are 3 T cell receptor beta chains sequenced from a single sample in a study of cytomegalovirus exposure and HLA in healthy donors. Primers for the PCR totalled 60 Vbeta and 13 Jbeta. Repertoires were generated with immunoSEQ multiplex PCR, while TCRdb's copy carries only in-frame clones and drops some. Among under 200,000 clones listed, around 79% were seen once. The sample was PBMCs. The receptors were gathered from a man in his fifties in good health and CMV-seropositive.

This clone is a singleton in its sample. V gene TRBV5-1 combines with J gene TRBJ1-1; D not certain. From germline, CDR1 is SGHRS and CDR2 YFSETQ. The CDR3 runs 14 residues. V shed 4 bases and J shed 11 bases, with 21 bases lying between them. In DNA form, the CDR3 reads TGCGCCAGCAGCCCCACTCTGGGCCCCGGGGAGGCTTTCTTT. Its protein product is CASSPTLGPGEAFF.

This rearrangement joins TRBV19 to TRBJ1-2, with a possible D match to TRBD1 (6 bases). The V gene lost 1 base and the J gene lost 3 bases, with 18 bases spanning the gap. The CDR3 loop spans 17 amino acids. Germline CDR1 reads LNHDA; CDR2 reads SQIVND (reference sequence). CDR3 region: CASSIGGTTTWDYGYTF. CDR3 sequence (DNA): TGTGCCAGTAGTATAGGGGGGACAACAACGTGGGACTATGGCTACACCTTC. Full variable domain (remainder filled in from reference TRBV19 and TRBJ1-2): DGGITQSPKYLFRKEGQNVTLSCEQNLNHDAMYWYRQDPGQGLRLIYYSQIVNDFQKGDIAEGYSVSREKKESFPLTVTSAQKNPTAFYLCASSIGGTTTWDYGYTFGSGTRLTVV.

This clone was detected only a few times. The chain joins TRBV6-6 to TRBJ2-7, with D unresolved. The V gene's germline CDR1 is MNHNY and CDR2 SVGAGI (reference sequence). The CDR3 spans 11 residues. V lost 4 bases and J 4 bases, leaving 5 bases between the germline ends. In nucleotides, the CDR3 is TGTGCCAGCAGTTCCAGGTACGAGCAGTACTTC. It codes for CASSSRYEQYF.